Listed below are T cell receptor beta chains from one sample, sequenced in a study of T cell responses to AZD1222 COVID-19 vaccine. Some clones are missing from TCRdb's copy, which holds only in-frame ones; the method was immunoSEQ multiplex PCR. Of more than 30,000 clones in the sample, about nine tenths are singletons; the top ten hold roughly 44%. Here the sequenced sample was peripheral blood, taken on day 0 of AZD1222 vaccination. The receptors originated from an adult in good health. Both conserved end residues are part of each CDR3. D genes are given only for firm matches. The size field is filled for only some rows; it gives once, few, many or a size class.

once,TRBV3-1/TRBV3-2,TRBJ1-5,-,CASSQVGNQPQHF,TGTGCCAGCAGCCAAGTGGGGAATCAGCCCCAGCATTTT
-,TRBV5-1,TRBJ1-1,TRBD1,CASSRTGGAGNTEAFF,TGCGCCAGCAGCCGGACAGGGGGCGCGGGAAACACTGAAGCTTTCTTT
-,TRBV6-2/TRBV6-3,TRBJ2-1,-,CASSQEVGLWNEQFF,TGTGCCAGCAGTCAAGAGGTCGGCCTCTGGAATGAGCAGTTCTTC
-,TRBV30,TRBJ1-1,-,CAWSINRLNTEAFF,TGTGCCTGGAGTATCAACCGATTGAACACTGAAGCTTTCTTT
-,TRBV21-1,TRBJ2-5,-,CASNPTDQETQYF,TGTGCCAGCAACCCGACGGACCAAGAGACCCAGTACTTC
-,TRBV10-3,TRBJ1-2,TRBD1,CASRPGTGESLYYGYTF,TGTGCCTCCAGACCCGGGACAGGGGAGAGTTTGTACTATGGCTACACCTTC
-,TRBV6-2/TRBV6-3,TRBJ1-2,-,CASSKDNYGYTF,TGTGCCAGCAGTAAGGACAACTATGGCTACACCTTC
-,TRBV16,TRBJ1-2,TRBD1,CASSQQDRGRGYTF,TGTGCCAGCAGCCAGCAGGACAGGGGGCGAGGCTACACCTTC
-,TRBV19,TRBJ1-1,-,CASSKGGNRNPNTEAFF,TGTGCCAGTAGTAAGGGGGGGAACAGGAATCCGAACACTGAAGCTTTCTTT
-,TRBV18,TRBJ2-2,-,CASSPLAGSNTGELFF,TGTGCCAGCTCACCATTGGCAGGGTCGAACACCGGGGAGCTGTTTTTT
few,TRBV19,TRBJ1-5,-,CASSIDYGYNQPQHF,TGTGCCAGTAGTATAGATTACGGTTACAATCAGCCCCAGCATTTT
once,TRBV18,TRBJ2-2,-,CASSLGQGDTGELFF,TGTGCCAGCTCACTAGGACAAGGCGACACCGGGGAGCTGTTTTTT
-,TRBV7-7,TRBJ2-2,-,CASSLGTVGTGELFF,TGTGCCAGCAGCTTAGGGACAGTGGGCACCGGGGAGCTGTTTTTT
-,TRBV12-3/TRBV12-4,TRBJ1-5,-,CASSFNSNQPQHF,TGTGCCAGCAGTTTCAATAGCAATCAGCCCCAGCATTTT
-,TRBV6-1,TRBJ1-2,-,CASSEAWGDYGYTF,TGTGCCAGCAGTGAAGCGTGGGGTGACTATGGCTACACCTTC
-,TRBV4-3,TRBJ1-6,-,CASSQDQGRGDSPLHF,TGCGCCAGCAGCCAAGATCAGGGTAGAGGGGATTCACCCCTCCACTTT
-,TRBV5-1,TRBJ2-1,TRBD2,CASSFQLAGNYNEQFF,TGCGCCAGCAGCTTTCAACTAGCGGGGAACTACAATGAGCAGTTCTTC
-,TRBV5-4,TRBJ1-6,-,CASSLWAAVHNSPLHF,TGTGCCAGCAGCTTGTGGGCGGCGGTCCATAATTCACCCCTCCACTTT
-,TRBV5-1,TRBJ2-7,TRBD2,CASSLSGGPHEQYF,TGCGCCAGCAGCCTTAGCGGGGGGCCCCACGAGCAGTACTTC
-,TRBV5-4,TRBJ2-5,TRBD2,CASSLATSGGRETQYF,TGTGCCAGCAGCTTGGCGACTAGCGGGGGGAGGGAGACCCAGTACTTC
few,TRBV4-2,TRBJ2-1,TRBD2,CASSQEWLAGDNEQFF,TGTGCCAGCAGCCAAGAGTGGCTAGCGGGAGACAATGAGCAGTTCTTC
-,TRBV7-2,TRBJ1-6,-,CASSSGVDNSPLHF,TGTGCCAGCAGCTCCGGGGTAGATAATTCACCCCTCCACTTT
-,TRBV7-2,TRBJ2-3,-,CASSPKDTQYF,TGTGCCAGCAGCCCGAAAGATACGCAGTATTTT
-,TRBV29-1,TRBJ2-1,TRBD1,CSVGDRGGFNEQFF,TGCAGCGTGGGAGACAGGGGGGGTTTCAATGAGCAGTTCTTC
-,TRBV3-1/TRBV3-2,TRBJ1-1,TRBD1,CASSHQGEGFPLNTEAFF,TGTGCCAGCAGCCATCAGGGGGAGGGTTTCCCTTTGAACACTGAAGCTTTCTTT
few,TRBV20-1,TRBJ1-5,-,CSASPGTRNQPQHF,TGCAGTGCTAGTCCCGGGACACGCAATCAGCCCCAGCATTTT